These 9 T cell receptor beta chains were all obtained from the same sample, sequenced in a study of blood T cell repertoires in COVID-19 (dated by TCRdb to 2020 to 2021). Receptor amplification or capture employed the immunoSEQ multiplex PCR assay. The source is immuneACCESS, and TCRdb retained only in-frame sequences with V and J called. Part of the clones is not carried over; for the studies checked, unresolved V genes explain less than half of this, and the remainder is unexplained. The table for this sample lists 130,000 to 150,000 clones; roughly 89% of them were counted only once. The ten most abundant clones make up 3.5% to 4.5% of the sample. Sequencing used peripheral blood. Source of these receptors: a woman between 40 and 50 years old with acute or convalescent COVID-19.

V and J are TRBV9 and TRBJ2-3; 8 bases fit TRBD1. Germline V gene sequence: CDR1 SGDLS, CDR2 YYNGEE. V was pared by 3 bases and J by 4 bases, with 7 bases of the junction left unmatched. This CDR3 spans 15 amino acids. CDR3 protein: CASSGYQGAADTQYF. CDR3 nucleotides: TGTGCCAGCAGCGGCTACCAGGGGGCTGCAGATACGCAGTATTTT. The full variable domain, its missing parts supplied by reference TRBV9 and TRBJ2-3, is DSGVTQTPKHLITATGQRVTLRCSPRSGDLSVYWYQQSLDQGLQFLIQYYNGEERAKGNILERFSAQQFPDLHSELNLSSLELGDSALYFCASSGYQGAADTQYFGPGTRLTVL.

The V and J genes are TRBV6-2 or TRBV6-3 and TRBJ1-5, with unresolved D. From germline, CDR1 is MNHEY and CDR2 SVGEGT. Trimming cost V 1 base and J 3 bases, with 10 bases left between them. The CDR3 is 15 residues long. The CDR3 nucleotides read TGTGCCAGCAGTTACTGGTCGGGGTTCAATCAGCCCCAGCATTTT. It codes for CASSYWSGFNQPQHF.

The chain is built from TRBV6-5 and TRBJ1-2; 8 bases map to TRBD1. V lost 5 bases to trimming and J lost 4 bases; unmatched junction nucleotides: 6. The CDR3 runs 14 residues. The germline V gene has CDR1 MNHEY and CDR2 SVGAGI. CDR3 loop: CASSPDRAGYGYTF. The CDR3 DNA sequence: TGTGCCAGCAGTCCGGACAGGGCCGGCTATGGCTACACCTTC.

This clone was seen many times. V gene TRBV5-1 combines with J gene TRBJ2-5; 11 bases line up with TRBD2. Germline V lookup: CDR1 SGHRS, CDR2 YFSETQ. This CDR3 spans 16 amino acids. V trimming: 3 bases; J trimming: 5 bases; junction bases outside the gene matches: 9. CDR3 sequence: CASSSNVAGGWETQYF. The DNA for the CDR3 is TGCGCCAGCAGCTCTAACGTAGCGGGAGGGTGGGAGACCCAGTACTTC.

The rearrangement links TRBV6-2 or TRBV6-3 to TRBJ1-2, with 7 bases fitting TRBD1. The CDR3 is 14 amino acids. Losses at the gene ends were 4 bases for V and 4 bases for J; bases not matched to a gene: 6. Looked up from germline, CDR1 is MNHEY and CDR2 is SVGEGT. CDR3 loop: CASSSGTVFYGYTF. The CDR3 coding sequence is TGTGCCAGCAGTTCCGGGACAGTTTTCTATGGCTACACCTTC.

The chain uses TRBV19 and TRBJ1-5; D remains unclear. The CDR3 spans 15 residues. V was clipped by 1 base and J by 0 bases, with 7 bases between them. Per germline, CDR1 LNHDA and CDR2 SQIVND (reference sequence). CDR3 region: CASSIVDYSNQPQHF. As DNA, the CDR3 is TGTGCCAGTAGTATAGTAGATTATAGCAATCAGCCCCAGCATTTT.

V is TRBV6-5 and J is TRBJ1-2, with TRBD1 matching 8 bases. Trimming at V came to 3 bases and at J to 5 bases, leaving 2 bases not matched to a gene. This CDR3 has 13 amino acids. The V gene's germline CDR1 is MNHEY and CDR2 SVGAGI. This CDR3 reads CASSYRQGYGYTF. In nucleotides, the CDR3 is TGTGCCAGCAGTTATCGACAGGGGTATGGCTACACCTTC.

The rearrangement links TRBV4-3 to TRBJ1-2; the match to TRBD1 covers 12 bases. There are 16 residues in the CDR3. Germline V lookup: CDR1 LGHNA, CDR2 YSLEER. The ends lost 2 bases at V and 7 bases at J; junction bases unmatched: 8. CDR3 region: CASSQKGTGGDGGYTF. Written as DNA, the CDR3 is TGCGCCAGCAGCCAAAAGGGGACAGGGGGCGATGGTGGCTACACCTTC.

J is TRBJ2-1 and V is TRBV6-6; D gene ambiguous. This CDR3 comprises 15 residues. The ends were cut back, 6 bases at V and 3 bases at J, with 15 bases in the middle. Germline-derived CDR1 and CDR2 are MNHNY and SVGAGI (reference sequence). The CDR3 sequence is CASSQPTSYYNEQFF. The CDR3 DNA is TGTGCCAGCAGCCAACCTACGAGTTACTACAATGAGCAGTTCTTC.